There are a few counts of the clone carrying this T cell receptor beta chain. Its antigen remains unknown. This record comes from a study of blood T cells in healthy people across ages. Through a sample-barcoded 5' primer and a J-beta primer mix, a second PCR was run for about 6 to 12 cycles. Carrying 12 random nucleotides, a template-switch adaptor labeled each individual cDNA molecule. TCRdb processed the 5' RACE reads anew with MiXCR; each CDR3 protein has one entry. Found here are around 1.5 million distinct CDR3 sequences, 55% to 75% of them singletons; the top ten hold roughly 6.3%. Whole-study findings and limits: Possibly confounding the expanded clonotype changes was the fact that donor CMV status was unknown. Older individuals had lower TCR beta diversity per million T cells (the decline was roughly linear). More naive CD4+ cells and higher diversity were found in long-lived than in aged donors.

The V gene's germline CDR1 is SGHTA and CDR2 FQGNSA. The V gene end was trimmed by 3 bases and the J gene end by 3 bases; junction bases not matched to a gene: 3. The CDR3 sequence is 14 residues long. Sequencing used blood. This clonotype was sampled from a man younger than 35 in good health. The V and J genes are TRBV7-2 and TRBJ2-7; 9 nucleotides agree with TRBD2. This chain's CDR3 is CASSFGLANYEQYF. CDR3 nucleotides: TGTGCCAGCAGCTTCGGACTAGCGAACTACGAGCAGTACTTC.